Listed here are 6 T cell receptor beta chains from one sample, sequenced in a study of cytomegalovirus exposure and HLA in healthy donors (dated 2017 in TCRdb). Receptor libraries were prepared by the immunoSEQ multiplex PCR assay. The multiplex PCR relied on a mix of 60 forward primers for TCR Vbeta segments and 13 reverse primers for TCR Jbeta segments. TCRdb limited this immuneACCESS table to in-frame rearrangements with V and J called. A share of clones is missing; checked studies link under half to unresolved V genes, and the rest is unexplained. The sample table holds 160,000 or so clones, of which around 73% were seen once. The top ten clonotypes cover 2% to 2.5% of the sample. The sequencing sample was made of PBMCs. The receptors originated from a man in his sixties in good health and CMV-seronegative.

This clone was seen only once. The chain links TRBV5-1 to TRBJ1-5; TRBD1 agrees at 7 bases. Germline V gene lookup returns CDR1 SGHRS and CDR2 YFSETQ. The CDR3 is 13 amino acids. Trimming took 4 bases from V and 7 from J; bases not matched to a gene: 5. CDR3 region: CASSPNRGQPQHF. CDR3 bases: TGCGCCAGCAGCCCCAACAGGGGACAGCCCCAGCATTTT.

DNA of the CDR3: TGTGCCAGCAGCTTAGGGGGCGGATTGAACACTGAAGCTTTCTTT. Protein sequence: CASSLGGGLNTEAFF. V and J are TRBV11-2 and TRBJ1-1, with a possible D match to TRBD1 (5 bases). The V end lost 1 base, the J end lost 0 bases, and 9 bases lay between the germline ends. The CDR3 loop spans 15 amino acids. Germline CDR1 SGHAT, CDR2 FQNNGV.

The genes are TRBV6-5 and TRBJ1-1; D is possibly TRBD1 (6 bases). V gave up 4 bases and J gave up 10 bases, with 13 bases separating them. Germline CDR1 MNHEY, CDR2 SVGAGI. This CDR3 is built from 12 residues. The CDR3 coding sequence is TGTGCCAGCAGTTCGTCGAGGGGGGGAGCTTTCTTT. Its protein product is CASSSSRGGAFF.

This chain uses TRBV9 with TRBJ2-7; D might be TRBD1 (6 bases). Trimming left V 0 bases short and J 2 bases short, with 9 bases between. CDR3 length equals 14 residues. From germline, CDR1 is SGDLS and CDR2 YYNGEE. The CDR3 region is CASSVGTAAYEQYF. The DNA of the CDR3 is TGTGCCAGCAGCGTAGGGACAGCCGCCTACGAGCAGTACTTC.

The rearrangement joins TRBV9 to TRBJ2-1, with 16 bases matching TRBD2. The V segment lost 0 bases and the J segment 6 bases; nucleotides outside the gene matches: 15. The germline CDR1 and CDR2 sequences are SGDLS and YYNGEE. The CDR3 extends over 21 amino acids. As DNA, the CDR3 is TGTGCCAGCAGCGTAGCACCCCCGGGACTAGCGGGAGGGTGGGGGGGCAATGAGCAGTTCTTC. Its protein is CASSVAPPGLAGGWGGNEQFF.

The chain joins TRBV15 to TRBJ2-2; 9 bases align to TRBD2. CDR1 is LNHNV, CDR2 YYDKDF, per germline (reference sequence). J gave up 12 bases and V 1 base, and 6 bases lay outside the gene matches. The CDR3 covers 14 residues. CDR3 in DNA: TGTGCCACCAGCAGAGGTGGGGCGGGGGGGAAGCTGTTTTTT. This codes for CATSRGGAGGKLFF.